These 5 T cell receptor beta chains were all obtained from the same sample, sequenced in a study of blood T cell repertoires in COVID-19. Sequenced by immunoSEQ multiplex PCR; TCRdb stores in-frame clones only, minus some. The repertoire holds fewer than 200,000 clones, around 80% seen once, with about 6.3% in the top ten. Material: peripheral blood. The source of these receptors is a man in his 60s with acute or convalescent COVID-19.

This chain connects TRBV30 to TRBJ1-5; 8 bases fit TRBD1. Trimming took 0 bases from V and 4 from J; bases not matched to a gene: 14. Germline V gives CDR1 GTSNPN, CDR2 SVGIG (reference sequence). CDR3 length: 18 amino acids. CDR3 DNA: TGTGCCTGGAGTGTAGACAGGGGATTCCTTACCGTTAATCAGCCCCAGCATTTT. Translation: CAWSVDRGFLTVNQPQHF.

The DNA of the CDR3 is TGCAGCGTCACCGGGACAGGGGCTCTCCCGCCGGGCTATGGCTACACCTTC. This codes for CSVTGTGALPPGYGYTF. This rearrangement joins TRBV29-1 to TRBJ1-2; 10 nucleotides line up with TRBD1. Unmatched junction bases numbered 17, after V lost 6 bases and J lost 4 bases. The CDR3 runs 17 residues. The germline CDR1 and CDR2 sequences are SQVTM and ANQGSEA.

The V and J genes are TRBV5-5 and TRBJ1-6; D is possibly TRBD1 (5 bases). CDR3 size: 14 residues. V gave up 1 base and J gave up 10 bases, with 12 bases separating them. Germline CDR1 reads SGHKS; CDR2 reads YYEKEE (reference sequence). The CDR3 region has the DNA TGTGCCAGCAGCTTGTCCCAGGGTGGGTCACCCCTCCACTTT. Protein product: CASSLSQGGSPLHF.

J is TRBJ2-5 and V is TRBV10-2; TRBD1 is a possible D gene (5 bases). The CDR3 consists of 12 residues. Trimming took off 4 bases at V and 8 bases at J, with 11 bases between the two ends. Germline CDR1 WSHSY, CDR2 SAAADI. CDR3 nucleotide sequence: TGCGCCAGCAGTGGACAGCAGGAAACCCAGTACTTC. Translated, it gives CASSGQQETQYF.

The table lists this clone with a count of one. The V gene is TRBV5-1, the J gene TRBJ2-7; 8 positions match TRBD2. After removal of 4 bases from V and 1 base from J, the junction contained 7 bases not matched to a gene. The CDR3 extends over 15 amino acids. In germline, CDR1 is SGHRS, CDR2 YFSETQ. In nucleotides, the CDR3 is TGCGCCAGCAGCCTCCTAGCGGGTCAATCCTACGAGCAGTACTTC. Translated: CASSLLAGQSYEQYF.